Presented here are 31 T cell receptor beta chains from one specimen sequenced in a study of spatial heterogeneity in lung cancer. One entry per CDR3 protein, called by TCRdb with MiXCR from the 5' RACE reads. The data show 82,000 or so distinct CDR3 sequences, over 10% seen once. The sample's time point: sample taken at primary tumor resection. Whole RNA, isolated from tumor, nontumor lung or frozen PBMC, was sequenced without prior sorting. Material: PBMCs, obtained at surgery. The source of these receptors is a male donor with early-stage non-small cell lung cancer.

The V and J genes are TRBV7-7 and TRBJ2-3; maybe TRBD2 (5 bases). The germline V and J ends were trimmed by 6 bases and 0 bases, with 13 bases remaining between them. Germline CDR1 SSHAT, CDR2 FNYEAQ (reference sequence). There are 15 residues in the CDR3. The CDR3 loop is CASRPWRSSTDTQYF. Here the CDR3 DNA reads TGTGCCAGCAGGCCCTGGAGGAGCAGCACAGATACGCAGTATTTT.

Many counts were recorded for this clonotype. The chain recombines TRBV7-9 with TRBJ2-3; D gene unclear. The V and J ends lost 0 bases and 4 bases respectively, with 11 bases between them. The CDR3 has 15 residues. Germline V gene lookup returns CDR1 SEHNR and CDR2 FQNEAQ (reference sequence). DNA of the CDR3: TGTGCCAGCAGCTTAGCAGAAGAAATAGCAGATACGCAGTATTTT. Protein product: CASSLAEEIADTQYF.

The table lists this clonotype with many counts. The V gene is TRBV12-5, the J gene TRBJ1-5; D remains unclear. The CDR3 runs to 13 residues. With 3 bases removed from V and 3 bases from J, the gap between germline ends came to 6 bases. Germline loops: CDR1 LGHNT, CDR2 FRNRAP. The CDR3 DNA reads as TGTGCTAGTGGTTTTCAAATCAATCAGCCCCAGCATTTT. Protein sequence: CASGFQINQPQHF.

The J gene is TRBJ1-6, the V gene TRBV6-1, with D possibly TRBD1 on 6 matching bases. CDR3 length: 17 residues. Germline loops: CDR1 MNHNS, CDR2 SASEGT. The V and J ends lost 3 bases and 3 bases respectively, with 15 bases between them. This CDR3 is CASSEGWGQNYNSPLHF. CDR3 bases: TGTGCCAGCAGTGAGGGGTGGGGGCAAAACTATAATTCACCCCTCCACTTT.

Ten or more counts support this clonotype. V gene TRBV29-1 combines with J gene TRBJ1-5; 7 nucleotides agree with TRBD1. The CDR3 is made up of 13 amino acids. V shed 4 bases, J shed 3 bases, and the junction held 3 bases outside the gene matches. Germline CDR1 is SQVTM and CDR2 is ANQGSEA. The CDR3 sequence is CSVGDSSNQPQHF. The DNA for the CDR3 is TGCAGCGTTGGGGACAGTTCCAATCAGCCCCAGCATTTT.

The CDR3 spells CASSQPSLETQYF. CDR3 coding DNA: TGTGCCAGCAGCCAACCCAGCTTAGAGACCCAGTACTTC. The chain has TRBV7-8 and TRBJ2-5; D is ambiguous. Looked up from germline, CDR1 is SGHVS and CDR2 is FQNEAQ. This CDR3 has 13 residues. The V end lost 5 bases, the J end lost 4 bases, and 11 bases lay between the germline ends.

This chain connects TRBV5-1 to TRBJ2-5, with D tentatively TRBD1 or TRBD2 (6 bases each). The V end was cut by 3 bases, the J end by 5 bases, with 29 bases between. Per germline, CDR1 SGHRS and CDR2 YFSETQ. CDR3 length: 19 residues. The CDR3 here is CASSSGGRGLRVMEETQYF. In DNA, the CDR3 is TGCGCCAGCAGCTCCGGGGGTCGGGGGCTGAGGGTTATGGAGGAGACCCAGTACTTC.

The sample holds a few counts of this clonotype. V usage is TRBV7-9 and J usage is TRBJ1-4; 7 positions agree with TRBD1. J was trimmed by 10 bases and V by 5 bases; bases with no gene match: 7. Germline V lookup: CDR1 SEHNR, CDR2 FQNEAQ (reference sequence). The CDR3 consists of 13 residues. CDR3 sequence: CASSPQDRPKLFF. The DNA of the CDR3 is TGTGCCAGCAGCCCTCAGGACAGGCCAAAACTGTTTTTT. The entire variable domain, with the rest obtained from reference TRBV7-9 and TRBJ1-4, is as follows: DTGVSQNPRHKITKRGQNVTFRCDPISEHNRLYWYRQTLGQGPEFLTYFQNEAQLEKSRLLSDRFSAERPKGSFSTLEIQRTEQGDSAMYLCASSPQDRPKLFFGSGTQLSVL.

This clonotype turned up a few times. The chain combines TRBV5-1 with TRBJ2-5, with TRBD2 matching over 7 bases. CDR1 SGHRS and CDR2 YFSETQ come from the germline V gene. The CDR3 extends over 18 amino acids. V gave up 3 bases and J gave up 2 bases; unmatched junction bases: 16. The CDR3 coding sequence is TGCGCCAGCAGCTCCCACGAGAAGCGGGGACTACTTCAAGAGACCCAGTACTTC. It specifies CASSSHEKRGLLQETQYF.

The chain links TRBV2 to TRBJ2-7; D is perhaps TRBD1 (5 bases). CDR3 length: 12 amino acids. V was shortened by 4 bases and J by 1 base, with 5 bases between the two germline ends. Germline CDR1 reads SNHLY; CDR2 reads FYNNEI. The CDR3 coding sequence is TGTGCCAGCAGTGGACAGTCCTACGAGCAGTACTTC. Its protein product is CASSGQSYEQYF.

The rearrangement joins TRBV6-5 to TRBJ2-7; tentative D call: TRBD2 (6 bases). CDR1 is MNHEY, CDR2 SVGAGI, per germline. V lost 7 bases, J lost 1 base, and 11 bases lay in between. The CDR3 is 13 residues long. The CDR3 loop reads CASKGTESYEQYF. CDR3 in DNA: TGTGCCAGCAAGGGGACTGAGTCCTACGAGCAGTACTTC.

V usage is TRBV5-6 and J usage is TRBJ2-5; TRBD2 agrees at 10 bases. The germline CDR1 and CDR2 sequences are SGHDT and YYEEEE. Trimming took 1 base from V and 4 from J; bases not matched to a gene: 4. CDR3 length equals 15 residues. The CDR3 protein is CASSLRLAGAETQYF. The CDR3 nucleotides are TGTGCCAGCAGCTTGAGGCTAGCGGGAGCAGAGACCCAGTACTTC.

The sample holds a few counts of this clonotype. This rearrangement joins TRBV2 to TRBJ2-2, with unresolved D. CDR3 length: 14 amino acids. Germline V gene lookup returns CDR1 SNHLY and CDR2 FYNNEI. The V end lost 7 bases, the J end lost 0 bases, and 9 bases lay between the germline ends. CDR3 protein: CASNELANTGELFF. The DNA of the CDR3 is TGTGCCAGCAACGAGCTGGCGAACACCGGGGAGCTGTTTTTT.

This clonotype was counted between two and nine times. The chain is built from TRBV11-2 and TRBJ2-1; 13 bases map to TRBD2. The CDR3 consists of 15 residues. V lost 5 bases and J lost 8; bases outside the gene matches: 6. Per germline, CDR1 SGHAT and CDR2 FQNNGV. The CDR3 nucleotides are TGTGCCAGCAGCCCAGGGACTAGCGGGATGGATGAGCAGTTCTTC. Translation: CASSPGTSGMDEQFF. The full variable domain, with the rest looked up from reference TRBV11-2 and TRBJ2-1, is EAGVAQSPRYKIIEKRQSVAFWCNPISGHATLYWYQQILGQGPKLLIQFQNNGVVDDSQLPKDRFSAERLKGVDSTLKIQPAKLEDSAVYLCASSPGTSGMDEQFFGPGTRLTVL.

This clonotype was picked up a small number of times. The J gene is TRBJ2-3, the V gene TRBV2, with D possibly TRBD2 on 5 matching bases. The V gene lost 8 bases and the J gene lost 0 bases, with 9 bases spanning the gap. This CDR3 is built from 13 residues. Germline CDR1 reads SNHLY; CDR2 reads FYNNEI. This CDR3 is CASERQSTDTQYF. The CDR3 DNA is TGTGCCAGCGAGCGGCAGAGCACAGATACGCAGTATTTT.

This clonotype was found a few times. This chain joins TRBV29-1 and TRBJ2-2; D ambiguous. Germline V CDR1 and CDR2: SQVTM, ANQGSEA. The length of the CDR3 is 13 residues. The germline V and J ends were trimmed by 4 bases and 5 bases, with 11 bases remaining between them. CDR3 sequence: CSVGVLGTGELFF. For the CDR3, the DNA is TGCAGCGTTGGGGTGTTGGGAACCGGGGAGCTGTTTTTT.

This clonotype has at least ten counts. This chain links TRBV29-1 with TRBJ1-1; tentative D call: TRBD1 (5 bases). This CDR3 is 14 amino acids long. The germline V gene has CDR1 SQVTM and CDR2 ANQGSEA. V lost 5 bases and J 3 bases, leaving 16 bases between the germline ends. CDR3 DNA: TGCAGCGTTTCCAAGATAGGAGGGGACACTGAAGCTTTCTTT. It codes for CSVSKIGGDTEAFF.

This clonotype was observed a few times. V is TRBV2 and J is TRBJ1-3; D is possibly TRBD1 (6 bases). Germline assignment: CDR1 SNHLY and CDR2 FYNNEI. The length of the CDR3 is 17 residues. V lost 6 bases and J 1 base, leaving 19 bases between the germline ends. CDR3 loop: CASRYVGTPGSGNTIYF. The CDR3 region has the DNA TGTGCCAGCAGATATGTTGGGACACCTGGATCTGGAAACACCATATATTTT.

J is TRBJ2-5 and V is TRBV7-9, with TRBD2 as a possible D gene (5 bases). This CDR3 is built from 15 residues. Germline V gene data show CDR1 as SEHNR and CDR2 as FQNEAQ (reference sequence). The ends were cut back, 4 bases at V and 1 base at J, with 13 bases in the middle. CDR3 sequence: CASSSRGGLQETQYF. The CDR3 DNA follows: TGTGCCAGCAGCTCCCGGGGTGGCCTCCAAGAGACCCAGTACTTC. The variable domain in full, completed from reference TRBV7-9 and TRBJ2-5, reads DTGVSQNPRHKITKRGQNVTFRCDPISEHNRLYWYRQTLGQGPEFLTYFQNEAQLEKSRLLSDRFSAERPKGSFSTLEIQRTEQGDSAMYLCASSSRGGLQETQYFGPGTRLLVL.

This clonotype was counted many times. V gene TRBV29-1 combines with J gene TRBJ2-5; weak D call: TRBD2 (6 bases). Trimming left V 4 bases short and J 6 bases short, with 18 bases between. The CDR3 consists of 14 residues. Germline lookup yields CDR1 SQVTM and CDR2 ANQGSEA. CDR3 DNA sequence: TGCAGCGTTGGGCCCTCAGGAGGGAGGCAGACCCAGTACTTC. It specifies CSVGPSGGRQTQYF.

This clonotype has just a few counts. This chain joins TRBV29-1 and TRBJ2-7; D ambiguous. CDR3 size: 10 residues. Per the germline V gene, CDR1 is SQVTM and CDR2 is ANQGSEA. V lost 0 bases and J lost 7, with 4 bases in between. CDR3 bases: TGCAGCGTTGAAGATCGAGAGCAGTACTTC. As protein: CSVEDREQYF.

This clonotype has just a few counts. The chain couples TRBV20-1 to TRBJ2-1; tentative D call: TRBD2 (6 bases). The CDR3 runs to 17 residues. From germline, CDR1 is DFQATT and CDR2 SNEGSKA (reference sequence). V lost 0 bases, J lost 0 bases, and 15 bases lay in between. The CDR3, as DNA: TGCAGTGCTAGAGAGGCCCGACTGACTAGCTCCTACAATGAGCAGTTCTTC. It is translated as CSAREARLTSSYNEQFF.

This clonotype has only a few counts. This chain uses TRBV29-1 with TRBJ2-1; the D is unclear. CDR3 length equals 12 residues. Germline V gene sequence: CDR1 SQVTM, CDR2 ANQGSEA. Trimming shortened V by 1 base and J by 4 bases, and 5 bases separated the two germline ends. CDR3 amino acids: CSVEGVYNEQFF. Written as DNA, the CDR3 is TGCAGCGTTGAAGGAGTTTACAATGAGCAGTTCTTC.

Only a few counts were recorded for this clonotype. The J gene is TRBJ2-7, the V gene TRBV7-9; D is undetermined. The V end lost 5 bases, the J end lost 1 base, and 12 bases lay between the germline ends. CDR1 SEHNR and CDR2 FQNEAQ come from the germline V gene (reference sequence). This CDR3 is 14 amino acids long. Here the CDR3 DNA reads TGTGCCAGCAGCCCCGGGCCGTATTCCTACGAGCAGTACTTC. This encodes CASSPGPYSYEQYF.

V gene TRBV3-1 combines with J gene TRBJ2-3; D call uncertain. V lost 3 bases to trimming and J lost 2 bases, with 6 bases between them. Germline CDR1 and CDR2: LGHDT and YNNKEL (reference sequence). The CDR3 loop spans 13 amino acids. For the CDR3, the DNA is TGTGCCAGCAGCCACTCGGCCACAGATACGCAGTATTTT. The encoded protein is CASSHSATDTQYF.

CDR3 nucleotide sequence: TGTGCCAGCGCCTACAACAGGGGGCGGAATGAGCAGTTCTTC. Translation gives CASAYNRGRNEQFF. J is TRBJ2-1 and V is TRBV6-6, with TRBD1 matching over 9 bases. This CDR3 is built from 14 residues. Germline V lookup: CDR1 MNHNY, CDR2 SVGAGI (reference sequence). V shed 8 bases and J 7 bases; nucleotides not matched to a gene: 9.

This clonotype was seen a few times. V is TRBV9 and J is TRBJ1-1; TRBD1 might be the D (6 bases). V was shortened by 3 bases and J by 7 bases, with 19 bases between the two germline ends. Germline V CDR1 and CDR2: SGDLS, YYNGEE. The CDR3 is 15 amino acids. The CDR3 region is CASSASGQRGFEAFF. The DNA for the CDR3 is TGTGCCAGCAGCGCCTCGGGACAAAGGGGTTTTGAAGCTTTCTTT.

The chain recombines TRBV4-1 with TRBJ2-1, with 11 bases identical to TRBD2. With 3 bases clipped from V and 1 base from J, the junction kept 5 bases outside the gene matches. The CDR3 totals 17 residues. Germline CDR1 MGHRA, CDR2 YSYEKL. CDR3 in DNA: TGCGCCAGCAGCCAGGAACGACTAGCGGGATCCTACAATGAGCAGTTCTTC. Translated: CASSQERLAGSYNEQFF.

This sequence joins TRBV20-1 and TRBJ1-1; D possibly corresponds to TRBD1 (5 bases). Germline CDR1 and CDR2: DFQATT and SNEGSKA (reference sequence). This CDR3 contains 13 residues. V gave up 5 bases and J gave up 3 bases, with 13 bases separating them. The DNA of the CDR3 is TGCAGTGCTTCCCAGGGATTTGACACTGAAGCTTTCTTT. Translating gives CSASQGFDTEAFF.

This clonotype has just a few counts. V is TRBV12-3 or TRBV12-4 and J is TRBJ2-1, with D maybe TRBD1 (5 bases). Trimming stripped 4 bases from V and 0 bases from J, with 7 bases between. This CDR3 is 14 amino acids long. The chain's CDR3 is CASSWGRSYNEQFF. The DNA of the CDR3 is TGTGCCAGCAGTTGGGGCCGCTCCTACAATGAGCAGTTCTTC.

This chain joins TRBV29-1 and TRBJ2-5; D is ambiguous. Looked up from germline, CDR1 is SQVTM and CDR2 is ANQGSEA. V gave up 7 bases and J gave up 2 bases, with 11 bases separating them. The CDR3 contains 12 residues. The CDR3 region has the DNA TGCAGCGCCCGGACGGTACAAGAGACCCAGTACTTC. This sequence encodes CSARTVQETQYF.